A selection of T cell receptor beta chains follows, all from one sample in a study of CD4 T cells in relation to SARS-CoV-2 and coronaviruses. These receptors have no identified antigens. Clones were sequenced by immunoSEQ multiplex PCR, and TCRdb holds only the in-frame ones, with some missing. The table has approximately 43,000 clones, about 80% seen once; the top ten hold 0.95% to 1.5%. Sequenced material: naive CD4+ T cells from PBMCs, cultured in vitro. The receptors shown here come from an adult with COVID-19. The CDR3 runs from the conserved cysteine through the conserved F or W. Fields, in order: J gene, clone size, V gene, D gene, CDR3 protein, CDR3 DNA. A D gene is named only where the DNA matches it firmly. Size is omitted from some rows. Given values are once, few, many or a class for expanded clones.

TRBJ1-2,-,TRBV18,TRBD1,CASSPRTGWSYGYTF,TGTGCCAGCTCACCACGGACAGGGTGGAGCTATGGCTACACCTTC
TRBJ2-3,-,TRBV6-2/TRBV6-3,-,CASSYSRQPTDTQYF,TGTGCCAGCAGTTACTCGAGGCAGCCCACAGATACGCAGTATTTT
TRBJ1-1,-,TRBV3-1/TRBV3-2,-,CASSHQGEAEAFF,TGTGCCAGCAGCCACCAGGGCGAGGCTGAAGCTTTCTTT
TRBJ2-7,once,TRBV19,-,CASGAREDEQYF,TGTGCCTCCGGGGCCAGGGAGGACGAGCAGTACTTC
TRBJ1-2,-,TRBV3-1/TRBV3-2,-,CASSQQGVSSYGYTF,TGTGCCAGCAGCCAACAAGGGGTATCGAGCTATGGCTACACCTTC
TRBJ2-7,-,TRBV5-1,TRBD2,CASSWGLAGTYEQYF,TGCGCCAGCAGCTGGGGACTAGCGGGAACCTACGAGCAGTACTTC
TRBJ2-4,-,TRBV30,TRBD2,CAWSVPGLSIAKNIQYF,TGTGCCTGGAGTGTTCCGGGACTAAGTATAGCCAAAAACATTCAGTACTTC
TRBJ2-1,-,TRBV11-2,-,CASSVAARISYNEQFF,TGTGCCAGCAGCGTGGCGGCGCGGATATCCTACAATGAGCAGTTCTTC
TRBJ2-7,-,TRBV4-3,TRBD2,CASSQEREMGYEQYF,TGCGCCAGCAGCCAAGAGCGGGAGATGGGCTACGAGCAGTACTTC
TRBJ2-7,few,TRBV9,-,CASSASWGGGGIGYEQYF,TGTGCCAGCAGCGCAAGCTGGGGAGGGGGAGGCATCGGCTACGAGCAGTACTTC
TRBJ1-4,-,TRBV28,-,CASRMNEKLFF,TGTGCCAGCAGGATGAATGAAAAACTGTTTTTT
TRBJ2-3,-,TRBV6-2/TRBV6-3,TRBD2,CASRPSGSPDTQYF,TGTGCCAGCCGCCCGAGCGGGAGCCCAGATACGCAGTATTTT
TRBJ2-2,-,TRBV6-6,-,CASSSTRGGELFF,TGTGCCAGCAGTTCCACTCGGGGCGGGGAGCTGTTTTTT
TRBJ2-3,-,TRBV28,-,CASGARGGTDTQYF,TGTGCCAGCGGGGCGAGGGGTGGCACAGATACGCAGTATTTT
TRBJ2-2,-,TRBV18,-,CASSPSGAHPGELFF,TGTGCCAGCTCACCATCCGGGGCGCATCCCGGGGAGCTGTTTTTT
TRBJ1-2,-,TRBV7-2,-,CASSQQNRVGGYTF,TGTGCCAGCAGCCAACAGAACAGGGTTGGTGGCTACACCTTC
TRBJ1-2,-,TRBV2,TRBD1,CASSSTGGEGYTF,TGTGCCAGCAGTTCGACAGGGGGCGAAGGCTACACCTTC
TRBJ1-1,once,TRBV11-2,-,CASSSNKNTEAFF,TGTGCCAGCAGCTCTAACAAGAACACTGAAGCTTTCTTT
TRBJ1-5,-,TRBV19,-,CASTLLSQNSNQPQHF,TGTGCCAGTACCCTCCTGTCACAGAATAGCAATCAGCCCCAGCATTTT
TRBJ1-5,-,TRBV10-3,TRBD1,CATRERTGDNQPQHF,TGTGCCACCCGGGAAAGAACAGGGGACAATCAGCCCCAGCATTTT
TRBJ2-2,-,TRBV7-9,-,CASSLRVNTGELFF,TGTGCCAGCAGCTTACGAGTAAACACCGGGGAGCTGTTTTTT
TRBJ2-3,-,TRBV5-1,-,CASSLAWRTSTDTQYF,TGCGCCAGCAGCTTGGCCTGGCGGACTAGCACAGATACGCAGTATTTT
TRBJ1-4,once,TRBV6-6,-,CASSYRDRGDEKLFF,TGTGCCAGCAGTTACCGCGACAGAGGGGATGAAAAACTGTTTTTT
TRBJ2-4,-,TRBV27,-,CASSSTWGGSHIQYF,TGTGCCAGCAGTTCAACCTGGGGGGGCTCACACATTCAGTACTTC
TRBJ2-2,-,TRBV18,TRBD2,CASSPPSGLAGTTGELFF,TGTGCCAGCTCACCTCCGTCGGGACTAGCGGGAACAACCGGGGAGCTGTTTTTT
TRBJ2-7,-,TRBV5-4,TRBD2,CASSPRGGTSAYEQYF,TGTGCCAGCAGCCCACGAGGGGGGACTAGCGCCTACGAGCAGTACTTC
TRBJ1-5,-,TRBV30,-,CAWSVSNQPQHF,TGTGCCTGGAGTGTAAGCAATCAGCCCCAGCATTTT
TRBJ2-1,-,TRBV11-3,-,CASSLDGNNEQFF,TGTGCCAGCAGCTTAGACGGGAACAATGAGCAGTTCTTC
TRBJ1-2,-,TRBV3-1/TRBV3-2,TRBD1,CASSQHTGVGGYTF,TGTGCCAGCAGCCAACATACAGGGGTGGGTGGCTACACCTTC
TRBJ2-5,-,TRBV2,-,CASGRGARETQYF,TGTGCCAGCGGACGGGGGGCGCGGGAGACCCAGTACTTC
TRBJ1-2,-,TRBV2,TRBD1,CAGQGLGYGYTF,TGTGCCGGACAGGGGCTGGGCTATGGCTACACCTTC
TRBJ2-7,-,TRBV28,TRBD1,CASRGVFRGPEQYF,TGTGCCAGCAGGGGGGTATTCAGGGGGCCTGAGCAGTACTTC
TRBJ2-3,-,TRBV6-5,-,CASTRNSFSTDTQYF,TGTGCCAGCACCCGAAACTCCTTTAGCACAGATACGCAGTATTTT
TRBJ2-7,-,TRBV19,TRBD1,CASRKWGQGIYEQYF,TGTGCCAGTCGTAAGTGGGGACAGGGTATTTACGAGCAGTACTTC
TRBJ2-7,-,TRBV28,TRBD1,CASSARGTGRTYEQYF,TGTGCCAGCAGCGCTAGAGGGACAGGGAGGACCTACGAGCAGTACTTC
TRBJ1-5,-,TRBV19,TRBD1,CASSPAGQGGQPQHF,TGTGCCAGTAGTCCCGCTGGACAGGGTGGTCAGCCCCAGCATTTT
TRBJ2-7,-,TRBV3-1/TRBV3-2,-,CASSHGGVYEQYF,TGTGCCAGCAGCCACGGAGGGGTCTACGAGCAGTACTTC
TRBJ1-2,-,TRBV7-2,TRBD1,CASSLSGTGPRYGYTF,TGTGCCAGCAGCTTAAGCGGGACAGGGCCCCGCTATGGCTACACCTTC
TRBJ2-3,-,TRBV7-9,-,CASSFRPLRVGITDTQYF,TGTGCCAGCAGCTTTAGGCCCCTGAGGGTGGGAATCACAGATACGCAGTATTTT
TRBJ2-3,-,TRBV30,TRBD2,CAWSEAGAPDTQYF,TGTGCCTGGAGTGAAGCGGGAGCCCCAGATACGCAGTATTTT
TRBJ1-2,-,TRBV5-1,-,CASSLRDNANYGYTF,TGCGCCAGCAGCTTGCGGGACAACGCTAACTATGGCTACACCTTC
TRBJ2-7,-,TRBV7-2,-,CASSLAGQGHYEQYF,TGTGCCAGCAGCTTAGCCGGGCAGGGGCACTACGAGCAGTACTTC